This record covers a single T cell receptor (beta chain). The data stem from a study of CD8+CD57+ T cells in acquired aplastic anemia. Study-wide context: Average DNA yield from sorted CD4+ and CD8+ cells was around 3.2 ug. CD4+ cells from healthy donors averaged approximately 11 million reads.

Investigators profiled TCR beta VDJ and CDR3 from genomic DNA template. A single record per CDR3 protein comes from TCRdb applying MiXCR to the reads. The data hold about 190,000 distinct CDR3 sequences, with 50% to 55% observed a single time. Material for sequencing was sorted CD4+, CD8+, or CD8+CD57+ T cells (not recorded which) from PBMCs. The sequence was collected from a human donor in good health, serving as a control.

This CDR3 reads CASSENTDTQYF. As DNA, the CDR3 is TGTGCCAGCAGTGAGAACACAGATACGCAGTATTTT. The V and J genes are TRBV25-1 and TRBJ2-3, with no clear D. The CDR3 consists of 12 residues. V was pared by 3 bases and J by 2 bases, with 3 bases between. Germline V gives CDR1 MGHDK, CDR2 SYGVNS.